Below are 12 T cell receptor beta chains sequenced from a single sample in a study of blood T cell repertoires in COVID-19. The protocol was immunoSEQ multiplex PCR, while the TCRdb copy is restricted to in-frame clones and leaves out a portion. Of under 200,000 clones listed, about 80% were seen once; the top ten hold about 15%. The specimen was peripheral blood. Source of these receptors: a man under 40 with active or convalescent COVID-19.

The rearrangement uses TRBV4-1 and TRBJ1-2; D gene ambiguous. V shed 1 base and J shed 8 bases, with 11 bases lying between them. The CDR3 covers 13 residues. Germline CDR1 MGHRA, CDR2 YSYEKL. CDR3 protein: CASSQGLHGGYTF. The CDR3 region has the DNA TGCGCCAGCAGCCAAGGACTCCACGGAGGCTACACCTTC.

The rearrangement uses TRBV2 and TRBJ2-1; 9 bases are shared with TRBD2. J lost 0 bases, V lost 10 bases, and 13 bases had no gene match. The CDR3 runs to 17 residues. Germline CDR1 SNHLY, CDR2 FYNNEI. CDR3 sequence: CATLVASGESSYNEQFF. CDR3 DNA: TGTGCCACATTGGTGGCTAGCGGGGAGAGCTCCTACAATGAGCAGTTCTTC.

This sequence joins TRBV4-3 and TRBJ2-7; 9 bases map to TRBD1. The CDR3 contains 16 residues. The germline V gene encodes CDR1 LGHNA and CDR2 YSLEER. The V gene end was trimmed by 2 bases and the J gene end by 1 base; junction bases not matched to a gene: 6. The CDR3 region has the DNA TGCGCCAGCAGCCAAATATCCGGGACAGGGTCCTACGAGCAGTACTTC. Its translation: CASSQISGTGSYEQYF.

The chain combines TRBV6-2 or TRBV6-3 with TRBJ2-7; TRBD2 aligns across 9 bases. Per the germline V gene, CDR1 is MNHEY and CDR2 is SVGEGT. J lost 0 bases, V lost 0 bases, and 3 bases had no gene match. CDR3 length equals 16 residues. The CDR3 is CASSYSTAGGSYEQYV. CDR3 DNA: TGTGCCAGCAGTTACTCGACAGCGGGGGGCTCCTACGAGCAGTACGTC.

This chain's CDR3 is CASSHRGTSTDTQYF. CDR3 DNA: TGTGCCAGCAGTCACAGGGGCACTAGCACAGATACGCAGTATTTT. The chain has TRBV6-5 and TRBJ2-3; 7 positions agree with TRBD1. CDR1 MNHEY and CDR2 SVGAGI come from the germline V gene. The CDR3 totals 15 residues. V trimming: 5 bases; J trimming: 0 bases; junction bases outside the gene matches: 5.

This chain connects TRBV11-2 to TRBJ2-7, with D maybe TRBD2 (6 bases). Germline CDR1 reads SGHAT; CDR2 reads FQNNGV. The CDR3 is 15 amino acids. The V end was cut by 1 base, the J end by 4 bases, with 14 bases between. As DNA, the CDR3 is TGTGCCAGCAGCTTAGCGAGTAGCGGAGGTTACGAGCAGTACGTC. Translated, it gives CASSLASSGGYEQYV.

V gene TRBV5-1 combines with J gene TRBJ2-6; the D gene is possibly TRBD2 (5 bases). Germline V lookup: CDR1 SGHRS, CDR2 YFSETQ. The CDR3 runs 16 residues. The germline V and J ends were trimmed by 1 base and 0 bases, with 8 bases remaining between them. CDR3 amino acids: CASSLTGNSGANVLTF. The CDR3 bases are TGCGCCAGCAGCTTGACGGGGAACTCTGGGGCCAACGTCCTGACTTTC.

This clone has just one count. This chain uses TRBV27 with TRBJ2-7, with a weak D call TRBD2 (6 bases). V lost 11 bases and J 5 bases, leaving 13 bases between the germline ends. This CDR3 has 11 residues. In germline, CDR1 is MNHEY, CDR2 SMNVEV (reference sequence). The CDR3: CAAIGGHEQYF. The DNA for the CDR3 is TGTGCCGCAATCGGGGGTCACGAGCAGTACTTC.

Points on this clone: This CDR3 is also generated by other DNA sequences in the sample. The CDR3 loop is CASSLSRNTEAFF. DNA of the CDR3: TGTGCCAGCAGTTTATCGAGAAACACTGAAGCTTTCTTT. V is TRBV27 and J is TRBJ1-1; D is unclear. Looked up from germline, CDR1 is MNHEY and CDR2 is SMNVEV (reference sequence). The CDR3 spans 13 residues. Between the trimmed V and J ends, which lost 0 bases and 2 bases, there was a span of 4 bases.

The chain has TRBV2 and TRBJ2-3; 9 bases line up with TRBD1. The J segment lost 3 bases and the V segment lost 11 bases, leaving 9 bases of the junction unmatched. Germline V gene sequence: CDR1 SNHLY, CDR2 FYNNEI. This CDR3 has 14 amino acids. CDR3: CAGGTGGETDTQYF. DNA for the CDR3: TGTGCCGGGGGTACAGGGGGCGAAACAGATACGCAGTATTTT. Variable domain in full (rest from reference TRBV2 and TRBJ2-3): EPEVTQTPSHQVTQMGQEVILRCVPISNHLYFYWYRQILGQKVEFLVSFYNNEISEKSEIFDDQFSVERPDGSNFTLKIRSTKLEDSAMYFCAGGTGGETDTQYFGPGTRLTVL.

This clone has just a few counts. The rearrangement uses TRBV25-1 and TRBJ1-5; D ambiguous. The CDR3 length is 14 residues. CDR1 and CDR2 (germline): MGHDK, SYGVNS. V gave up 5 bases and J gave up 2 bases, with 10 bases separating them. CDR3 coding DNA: TGTGCCAGCAGTCGAACTGATGGCAATCAGCCCCAGCATTTT. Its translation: CASSRTDGNQPQHF.

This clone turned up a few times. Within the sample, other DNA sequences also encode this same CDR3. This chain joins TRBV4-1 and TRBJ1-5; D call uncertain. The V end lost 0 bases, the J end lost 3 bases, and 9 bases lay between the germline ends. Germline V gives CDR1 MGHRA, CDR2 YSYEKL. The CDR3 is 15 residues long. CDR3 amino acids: CASSQEGGSNQPQHF. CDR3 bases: TGCGCCAGCAGCCAAGAGGGAGGGTCCAATCAGCCCCAGCATTTT.